The 19 T cell receptor beta chains below were found in one sample sequenced in a study of blood T cell repertoires in COVID-19. The protocol was immunoSEQ multiplex PCR, while the TCRdb copy is restricted to in-frame clones and leaves out a portion. The sample comprises approximately 50,000 clones, more than 80% of which are singletons, and 6.5% rests with the top ten. Material for sequencing was peripheral blood. These receptors were taken from a man aged 60 to 69 with acute or convalescent COVID-19.

The rearrangement links TRBV27 to TRBJ2-2; 15 bases line up with TRBD2. The V segment lost 4 bases and the J segment 4 bases; nucleotides outside the gene matches: 4. This CDR3 spans 17 amino acids. Germline CDR1 is MNHEY and CDR2 is SMNVEV (reference sequence). The CDR3 protein is CASSSQGLAGGTGELFF. CDR3 nucleotide sequence: TGTGCCAGCAGTTCCCAGGGACTAGCGGGGGGCACCGGGGAGCTGTTTTTT.

The J gene is TRBJ1-1, the V gene TRBV29-1; D unclear. The length of the CDR3 is 16 residues. V lost 5 bases, J lost 0 bases, and 19 bases lay in between. The germline V gene has CDR1 SQVTM and CDR2 ANQGSEA. CDR3 bases: TGCAGCGTTCCGGAAAGGGCGGGAATCATGAACACTGAAGCTTTCTTT. Encoded protein: CSVPERAGIMNTEAFF.

This clone was seen just once. The CDR3, as DNA: TGTGCCAGCAGCCAAGAACAGGGGGCGATAGGCTACACCTTC. Its protein is CASSQEQGAIGYTF. This chain connects TRBV14 to TRBJ1-2; 9 nucleotides align to TRBD1. In germline, CDR1 is SGHDN, CDR2 FVKESK. CDR3 length equals 14 residues. V dropped 0 bases and J dropped 8; count of bases not matched to a gene: 4.

V usage is TRBV28 and J usage is TRBJ2-3, with D maybe TRBD1 (6 bases). Germline lookup yields CDR1 MDHEN and CDR2 SYDVKM. This CDR3 has 18 amino acids. The V end was cut by 4 bases, the J end by 1 base, with 21 bases between. The CDR3 region is CASSSTGISVVRTDTQYF. CDR3 nucleotide sequence: TGTGCCAGCAGTTCAACAGGGATCTCTGTCGTCCGCACAGATACGCAGTATTTT.

The V call is TRBV20-1, the J call TRBJ1-2, with D perhaps TRBD1 (6 bases). V was cut by 3 bases and J by 8 bases, with 16 bases left in between. The CDR3 has 13 amino acids. CDR1 is DFQATT, CDR2 SNEGSKA, per germline (reference sequence). The chain's CDR3 is CSASLGGLRGYTF. CDR3 nucleotides: TGCAGTGCTAGTTTAGGGGGACTAAGGGGCTACACCTTC.

The gene calls are TRBV5-1 and TRBJ2-1; TRBD2 agrees at 7 bases. The CDR3 is 15 residues long. V gave up 2 bases and J gave up 3 bases; unmatched junction bases: 5. Germline V gene data show CDR1 as SGHRS and CDR2 as YFSETQ. The CDR3 is CASSLGGRGYNEQFF. The CDR3 DNA sequence: TGCGCCAGCAGCTTAGGCGGGAGAGGCTACAATGAGCAGTTCTTC.

The chain uses TRBV27 and TRBJ1-4; D is ambiguous. The ends were cut back, 2 bases at V and 1 base at J, with 5 bases in the middle. The CDR3 contains 14 residues. Germline assignment: CDR1 MNHEY and CDR2 SMNVEV (reference sequence). The CDR3 spells CASSLQITNEKLFF. CDR3 in DNA: TGTGCCAGCAGTTTACAAATAACTAATGAAAAACTGTTTTTT.

V usage is TRBV6-5 and J usage is TRBJ2-3, with D possibly matching TRBD2 (6 bases). CDR3 length equals 15 residues. Trimming pared 0 bases from V and 4 bases from J, leaving 11 bases between. Per the germline V gene, CDR1 is MNHEY and CDR2 is SVGAGI. The CDR3 sequence: CASSYSPGVADTQYF. CDR3 coding DNA: TGTGCCAGCAGTTACTCGCCGGGAGTAGCAGATACGCAGTATTTT.

V and J are TRBV5-1 and TRBJ2-3, with D perhaps TRBD2 (7 bases). The V end was cut by 4 bases, the J end by 5 bases, with 17 bases between. There are 15 residues in the CDR3. Germline V gene sequence: CDR1 SGHRS, CDR2 YFSETQ. CDR3 sequence reads: CASSKLAQGGDTQYF. DNA of the CDR3: TGCGCCAGCAGCAAACTAGCGCAAGGGGGAGATACGCAGTATTTT.

The rearrangement links TRBV7-2 to TRBJ2-3; D remains unclear. The ends were cut back, 1 base at V and 3 bases at J, with 17 bases in the middle. CDR1 SGHTA and CDR2 FQGNSA come from the germline V gene. This CDR3 spans 17 amino acids. DNA of the CDR3: TGTGCCAGCAGCTTAGGATTATTCGTCGCGCAAACAGATACGCAGTATTTT. Translating it yields CASSLGLFVAQTDTQYF.

This clone occurred once. The chain uses TRBV18 and TRBJ2-2, with 7 positions matching TRBD1. The CDR3 spans 16 residues. CDR1 and CDR2 (germline): KGHSH, LQKENI. With 4 bases clipped from V and 0 bases from J, the junction kept 5 bases outside the gene matches. The CDR3, as DNA: TGTGCCAGCTCACTGGGACAGAGAGCGAACACCGGGGAGCTGTTTTTT. The encoded protein is CASSLGQRANTGELFF.

The chain recombines TRBV28 with TRBJ2-6; tentatively, D is TRBD2 (6 bases). The V and J ends lost 6 bases and 5 bases respectively, with 14 bases between them. The CDR3 consists of 15 residues. Germline-derived CDR1 and CDR2 are MDHEN and SYDVKM. The CDR3 protein is CASRLAGRRANVLTF. In DNA form, the CDR3 reads TGTGCCAGCAGATTGGCGGGAAGACGGGCCAACGTCCTGACTTTC. Filled out from reference TRBV28 and TRBJ2-6, the complete variable domain reads DVKVTQSSRYLVKRTGEKVFLECVQDMDHENMFWYRQDPGLGLRLIYFSYDVKMKEKGDIPEGYSVSREKKERFSLILESASTNQTSMYLCASRLAGRRANVLTFGAGSRLTVL.

V usage is TRBV30 and J usage is TRBJ1-3; D is unclear. Germline values: CDR1 GTSNPN, CDR2 SVGIG (reference sequence). Trimming took off 2 bases at V and 4 bases at J, with 12 bases between the two ends. CDR3 length: 14 residues. This CDR3 reads CAWSTKVAGNTIYF. In nucleotides, the CDR3 is TGTGCCTGGAGTACGAAAGTTGCGGGAAACACCATATATTTT.

The CDR3 nucleotides are TGTGCCAGCAGGACCGAAGGGAGTTATAATTCACCCCTCCACTTT. It encodes CASRTEGSYNSPLHF. The rearrangement uses TRBV2 and TRBJ1-6; no firm D call. The CDR3 is made up of 15 amino acids. V lost 6 bases and J 4 bases, leaving 13 bases between the germline ends. Germline V gene sequence: CDR1 SNHLY, CDR2 FYNNEI.

The J gene is TRBJ2-5, the V gene TRBV5-4, with 7 bases that match TRBD2. The junction had 8 bases not matched to a gene; V was cut back by 5 bases and J by 1 base. CDR1 and CDR2 (germline): SGHNT, YYREEE (reference sequence). This CDR3 contains 15 residues. The CDR3, as DNA: TGTGCCAGCAGTTCGCCGGGACTACGCCAAGAGACCCAGTACTTC. The encoded protein is CASSSPGLRQETQYF.

This clone came up a few times. The rearrangement links TRBV7-3 to TRBJ2-6; a possible D gene is TRBD2 (6 bases). V was shortened by 5 bases and J by 0 bases, with 11 bases between the two germline ends. There are 16 residues in the CDR3. Germline V lookup: CDR1 SGHTA, CDR2 FQGTGA. The CDR3 protein is CASSRGAGSGANVLTF. The CDR3 nucleotides read TGTGCCAGCAGCCGCGGAGCGGGCTCTGGGGCCAACGTCCTGACTTTC.

This chain connects TRBV28 to TRBJ2-5, with D unclear. The length of the CDR3 is 15 residues. Deletions cut 2 bases from V and 5 bases from J, with 15 bases between. Per the germline V gene, CDR1 is MDHEN and CDR2 is SYDVKM. The CDR3 sequence is CASSLVSSSLETQYF. The DNA of the CDR3 is TGTGCCAGCAGTTTAGTGTCTAGTTCACTGGAGACCCAGTACTTC.

This clone is labeled as medium-sized. This chain uses TRBV6-5 with TRBJ2-7, with TRBD1 identical over 8 bases. The CDR3 totals 13 residues. Trimming took 6 bases from V and 3 from J; bases not matched to a gene: 4. Germline V gene lookup returns CDR1 MNHEY and CDR2 SVGAGI. The CDR3 nucleotides read TGTGCCAGCAGCTCAACAGGGGGCTACGAGCAGTACTTC. Translation: CASSSTGGYEQYF.

As for this clone: The sample carries other DNA sequences with the same CDR3. This sequence joins TRBV28 and TRBJ1-5; 7 positions agree with TRBD1. CDR3 length equals 15 residues. Germline CDR1 reads MDHEN; CDR2 reads SYDVKM. V dropped 5 bases and J dropped 4; count of bases not matched to a gene: 8. CDR3 coding DNA: TGTGCCAGCAGTCCGCGGACAGGCCTAAATCAGCCCCAGCATTTT. Amino acids: CASSPRTGLNQPQHF.